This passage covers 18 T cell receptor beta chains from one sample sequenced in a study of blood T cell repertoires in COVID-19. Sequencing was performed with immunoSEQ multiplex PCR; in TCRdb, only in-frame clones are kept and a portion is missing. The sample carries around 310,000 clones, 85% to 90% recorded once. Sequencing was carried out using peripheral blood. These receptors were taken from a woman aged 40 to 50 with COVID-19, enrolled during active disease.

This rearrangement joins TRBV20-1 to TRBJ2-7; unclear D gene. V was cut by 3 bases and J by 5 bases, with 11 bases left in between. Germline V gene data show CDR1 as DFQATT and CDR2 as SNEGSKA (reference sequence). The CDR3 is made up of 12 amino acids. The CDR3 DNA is TGCAGTGCTAGTGTCGGTGTGGACGAGCAGTACTTC. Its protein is CSASVGVDEQYF.

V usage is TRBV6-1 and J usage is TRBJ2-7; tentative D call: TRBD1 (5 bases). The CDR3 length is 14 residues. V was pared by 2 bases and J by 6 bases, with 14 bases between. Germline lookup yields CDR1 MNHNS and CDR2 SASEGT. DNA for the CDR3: TGTGCCAGCAGTGAAACCCAGGGTACCGGCGAGCAGTACTTC. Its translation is CASSETQGTGEQYF.

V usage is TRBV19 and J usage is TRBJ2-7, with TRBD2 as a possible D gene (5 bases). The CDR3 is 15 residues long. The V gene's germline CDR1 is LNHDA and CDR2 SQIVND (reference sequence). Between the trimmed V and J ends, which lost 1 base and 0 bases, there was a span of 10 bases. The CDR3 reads CASSIGSGSSYEQYF. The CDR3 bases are TGTGCCAGTAGTATAGGATCGGGAAGCTCCTACGAGCAGTACTTC.

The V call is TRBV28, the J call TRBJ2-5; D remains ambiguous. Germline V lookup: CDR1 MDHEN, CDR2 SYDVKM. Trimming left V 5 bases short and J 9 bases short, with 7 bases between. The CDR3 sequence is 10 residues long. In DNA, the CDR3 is TGTGCCAGCAGTCGTCAGGCCCAGTACTTC. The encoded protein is CASSRQAQYF.

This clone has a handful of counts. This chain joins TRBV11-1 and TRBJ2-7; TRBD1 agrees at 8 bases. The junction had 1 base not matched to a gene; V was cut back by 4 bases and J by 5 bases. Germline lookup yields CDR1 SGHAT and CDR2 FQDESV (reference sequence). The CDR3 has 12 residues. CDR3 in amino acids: CASSWTGNEQYF. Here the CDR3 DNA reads TGTGCCAGCAGCTGGACAGGGAACGAGCAGTACTTC.

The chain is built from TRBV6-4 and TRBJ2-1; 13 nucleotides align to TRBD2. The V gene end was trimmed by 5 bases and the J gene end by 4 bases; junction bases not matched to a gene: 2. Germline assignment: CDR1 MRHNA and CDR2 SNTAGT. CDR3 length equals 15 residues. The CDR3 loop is CASSPTSGGYNEQFF. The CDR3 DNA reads TGTGCCAGCAGTCCGACTAGCGGGGGGTACAATGAGCAGTTCTTC.

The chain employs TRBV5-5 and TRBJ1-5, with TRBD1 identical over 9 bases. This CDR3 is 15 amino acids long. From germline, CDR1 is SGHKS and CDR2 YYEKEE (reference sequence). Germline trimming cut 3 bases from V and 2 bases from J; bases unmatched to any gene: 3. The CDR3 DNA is TGTGCCAGCAGCTCGGGACAGGGAGGCAATCAGCCCCAGCATTTT. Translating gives CASSSGQGGNQPQHF.

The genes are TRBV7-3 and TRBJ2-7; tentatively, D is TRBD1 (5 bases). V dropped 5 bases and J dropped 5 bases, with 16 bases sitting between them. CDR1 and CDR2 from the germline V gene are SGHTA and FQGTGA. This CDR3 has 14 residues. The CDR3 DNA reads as TGTGCCAGCAGCCTATTAGGGGTGATCGACGAGCAGTACTTC. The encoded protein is CASSLLGVIDEQYF. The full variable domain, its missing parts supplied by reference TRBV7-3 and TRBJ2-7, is GAGVSQTPSNKVTEKGKYVELRCDPISGHTALYWYRQSLGQGPEFLIYFQGTGAADDSGLPNDRFFAVRPEGSVSTLKIQRTERGDSAVYLCASSLLGVIDEQYFGPGTRLTVT.

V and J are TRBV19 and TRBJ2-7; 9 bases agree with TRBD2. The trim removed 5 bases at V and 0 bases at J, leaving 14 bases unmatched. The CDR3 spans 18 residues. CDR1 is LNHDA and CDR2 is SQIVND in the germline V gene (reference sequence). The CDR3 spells CASSPHGRLAGSSYEQYF. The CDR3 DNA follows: TGTGCCAGTAGTCCCCACGGTCGGCTAGCGGGAAGCTCCTACGAGCAGTACTTC.

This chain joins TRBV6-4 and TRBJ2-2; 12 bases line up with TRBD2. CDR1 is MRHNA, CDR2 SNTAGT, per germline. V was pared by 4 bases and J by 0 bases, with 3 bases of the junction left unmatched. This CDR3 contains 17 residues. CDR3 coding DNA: TGTGCCAGCAGTGCGACTAGCGGGGGAGCGAACACCGGGGAGCTGTTTTTT. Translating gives CASSATSGGANTGELFF.

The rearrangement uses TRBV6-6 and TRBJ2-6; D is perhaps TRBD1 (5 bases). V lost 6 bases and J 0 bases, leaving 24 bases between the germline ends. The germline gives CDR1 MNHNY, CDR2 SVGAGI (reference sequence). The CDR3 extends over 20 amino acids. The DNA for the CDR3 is TGTGCCAGCAGCCCACTCTGGGGCCAACCATCAAACTCTGGGGCCAACGTCCTGACTTTC. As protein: CASSPLWGQPSNSGANVLTF.

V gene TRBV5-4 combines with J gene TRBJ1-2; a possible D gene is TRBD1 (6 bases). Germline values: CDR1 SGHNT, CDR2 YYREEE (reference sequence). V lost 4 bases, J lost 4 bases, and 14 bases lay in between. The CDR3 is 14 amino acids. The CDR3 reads CASSLKGVGYGYTF. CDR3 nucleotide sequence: TGTGCCAGCAGCCTAAAGGGGGTCGGCTATGGCTACACCTTC.

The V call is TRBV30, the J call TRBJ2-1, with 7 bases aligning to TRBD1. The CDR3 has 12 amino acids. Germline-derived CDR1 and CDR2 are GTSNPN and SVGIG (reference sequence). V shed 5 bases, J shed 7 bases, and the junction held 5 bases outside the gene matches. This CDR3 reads CAWQGGWNEQFF. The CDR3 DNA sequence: TGTGCCTGGCAAGGGGGCTGGAATGAGCAGTTCTTC.

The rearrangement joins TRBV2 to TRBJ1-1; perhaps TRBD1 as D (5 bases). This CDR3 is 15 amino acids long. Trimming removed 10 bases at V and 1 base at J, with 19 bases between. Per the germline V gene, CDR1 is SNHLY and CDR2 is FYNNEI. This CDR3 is CATDGTLRENTEAFF. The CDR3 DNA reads TGTGCCACCGACGGGACTTTGCGGGAGAACACTGAAGCTTTCTTT.

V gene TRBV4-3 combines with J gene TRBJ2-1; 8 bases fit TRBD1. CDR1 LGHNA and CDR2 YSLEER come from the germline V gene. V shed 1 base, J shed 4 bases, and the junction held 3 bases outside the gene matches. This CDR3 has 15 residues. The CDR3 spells CASSQGRTGYNEQFF. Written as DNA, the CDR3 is TGCGCCAGCAGCCAAGGGCGGACAGGGTACAATGAGCAGTTCTTC.

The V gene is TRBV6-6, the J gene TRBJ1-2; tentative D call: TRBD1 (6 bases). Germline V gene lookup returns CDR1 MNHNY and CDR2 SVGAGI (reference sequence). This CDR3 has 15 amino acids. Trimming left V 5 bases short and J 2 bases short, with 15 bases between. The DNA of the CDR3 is TGTGCCAGCAGTGGGGGTCAGGGGCGAAACTATGGCTACACCTTC. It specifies CASSGGQGRNYGYTF.

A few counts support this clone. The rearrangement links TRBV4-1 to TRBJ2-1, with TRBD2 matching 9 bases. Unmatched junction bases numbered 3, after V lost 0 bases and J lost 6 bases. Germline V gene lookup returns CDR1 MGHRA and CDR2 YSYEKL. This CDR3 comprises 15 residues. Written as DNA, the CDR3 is TGCGCCAGCAGCCAAGATAGCGGGGGACGCAATGAGCAGTTCTTC. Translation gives CASSQDSGGRNEQFF.

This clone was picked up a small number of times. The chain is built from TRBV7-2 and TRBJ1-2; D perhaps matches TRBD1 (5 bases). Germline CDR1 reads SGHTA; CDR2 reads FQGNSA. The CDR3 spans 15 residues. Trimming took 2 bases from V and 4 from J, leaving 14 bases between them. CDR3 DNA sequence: TGTGCCAGCAGCTTAATGACAGCCACAGGCTATGGCTACACCTTC. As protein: CASSLMTATGYGYTF.